The sequence of this T cell receptor (beta chain) was determined in a study of blood T cell repertoires in COVID-19. Study-level information: In each case, the material was cDNA or gDNA derived from T cells, B-cell-depleted T cells, or PBMCs.

Libraries were prepared by immunoSEQ multiplex PCR; TCRdb keeps only in-frame clonotypes and omits some of them. The sample includes about 240,000 clones, around 86% of them seen just once. The CDR3 contains 16 residues. V was trimmed by 5 bases and J by 5 bases, leaving 20 bases between them. Germline-derived CDR1 and CDR2 are MNHNY and SVGAGI (reference sequence). The sample was peripheral blood. V usage is TRBV6-6 and J usage is TRBJ2-3; perhaps TRBD1 as D (5 bases). The sequence derives from a young man who had recovered from COVID-19. CDR3: CASSKGPDVSGDTQYF. CDR3 nucleotide sequence: TGTGCCAGCAGTAAGGGGCCAGACGTGAGTGGAGATACGCAGTATTTT.